Presented here are 19 T cell receptor beta chains from one specimen sequenced in a study of response to subunit inactivated influenza vaccine. TCRdb reprocessed the RT-PCR reads via MiXCR and lists one record per CDR3 protein. The profile shows about 500,000 distinct CDR3 sequences, approximately 15% of them singletons. The sample consisted of CD4+ T cells sorted from PBMCs, taken around 2 years after vaccination. The source of these receptors is a man aged 50 to 69 who received an inactivated influenza vaccine.

This clonotype was counted many times. The J gene is TRBJ1-1, the V gene TRBV6-1, with 8 bases aligning to TRBD1. J was trimmed by 5 bases and V by 5 bases; bases with no gene match: 7. Per the germline V gene, CDR1 is MNHNS and CDR2 is SASEGT. This CDR3 contains 14 residues. Here the CDR3 reads CASSPRTGWTEAFF. The CDR3 DNA reads TGTGCCAGCAGTCCGCGGACAGGGTGGACTGAAGCTTTCTTT.

This clonotype was found many times. The chain uses TRBV4-2 and TRBJ2-5; D not certain. The V and J ends lost 0 bases and 1 base respectively, with 3 bases between them. The CDR3 has 13 amino acids. Germline loops: CDR1 LGHNA, CDR2 YNFKEQ. The CDR3, as DNA: TGTGCCAGCAGCCAAGACAGCCAAGAGACCCAGTACTTC. Its translation: CASSQDSQETQYF.

This clonotype was observed at least ten times. This chain joins TRBV20-1 and TRBJ2-1; TRBD2 might be the D (5 bases). The V gene's germline CDR1 is DFQATT and CDR2 SNEGSKA (reference sequence). Trimming shortened V by 1 base and J by 8 bases, and 18 bases separated the two germline ends. The CDR3 length is 15 residues. The CDR3 DNA follows: TGCAGTGCTAGAGGAAGGTCGGGGAGCGGCTATGAGCAGTTCTTC. Protein product: CSARGRSGSGYEQFF.

The V gene is TRBV7-2, the J gene TRBJ1-1; 7 bases map to TRBD1. CDR1 is SGHTA and CDR2 is FQGNSA in the germline V gene. This CDR3 is built from 15 residues. The trim removed 5 bases at V and 9 bases at J, leaving 15 bases unmatched. The CDR3 DNA reads as TGTGCCAGCAGCCCCATGTACTTCAGGGGGTTTAAAGCTTTCTTT. Translating gives CASSPMYFRGFKAFF.

This chain connects TRBV7-9 to TRBJ2-1, with TRBD2 as a possible D gene (6 bases). Trimming cost V 1 base and J 4 bases, with 14 bases left between them. The germline gives CDR1 SEHNR, CDR2 FQNEAQ (reference sequence). There are 16 residues in the CDR3. Here the CDR3 reads CASSLERLAQYNEQFF. CDR3 DNA sequence: TGTGCCAGCAGCTTAGAGCGTCTAGCGCAATACAATGAGCAGTTCTTC.

J is TRBJ2-5 and V is TRBV7-2; 8 bases line up with TRBD2. Germline loops: CDR1 SGHTA, CDR2 FQGNSA. This CDR3 has 16 amino acids. The V and J ends lost 5 bases and 1 base, in that order; junction bases with no gene match: 9. DNA for the CDR3: TGTGCCAGCAGCCCCTTTAGCGGGGCGACCCAAGAGACCCAGTACTTC. Its protein product is CASSPFSGATQETQYF.

This clonotype turned up a few times. This chain joins TRBV6-2 or TRBV6-3 and TRBJ1-5; TRBD1 matches 9 bases. CDR1 and CDR2 (germline): MNHEY, SVGEGT. V lost 6 bases, J lost 4 bases, and 19 bases stayed unmatched. This CDR3 contains 19 residues. CDR3 sequence reads: CASSSVPYLGTGPNQPQHF. The CDR3 coding sequence is TGTGCCAGCAGCTCGGTTCCTTACCTGGGGACAGGGCCTAATCAGCCCCAGCATTTT.

The chain carries TRBV18 and TRBJ2-1; the D gene is possibly TRBD1 (6 bases). V was cut by 1 base and J by 6 bases, with 16 bases left in between. The germline gives CDR1 KGHSH, CDR2 LQKENI. The CDR3 is 16 amino acids. CDR3: CASSPLRGTRSNEQFF. The DNA of the CDR3 is TGTGCCAGCTCACCACTAAGGGGGACCCGGAGCAATGAGCAGTTCTTC.

The rearrangement links TRBV6-1 to TRBJ2-5, with 8 bases aligning to TRBD1. The CDR3 is made up of 12 amino acids. CDR1 is MNHNS and CDR2 is SASEGT in the germline V gene. Losses at the gene ends were 4 bases for V and 10 bases for J; bases not matched to a gene: 5. The CDR3 coding sequence is TGTGCCAGCAGTGCCGAGGGACAGGTCCAGTACTTC. Residues: CASSAEGQVQYF.

This clonotype occurred a few times. This chain connects TRBV4-3 to TRBJ2-1; 7 positions match TRBD2. Per the germline V gene, CDR1 is LGHNA and CDR2 is YSLEER. The V gene end was trimmed by 4 bases and the J gene end by 6 bases; junction bases not matched to a gene: 18. The CDR3 contains 18 residues. The chain's CDR3 is CASSPSTGLAAVTNEQFF. In DNA, the CDR3 is TGCGCCAGCAGCCCATCGACGGGGCTAGCGGCAGTCACCAATGAGCAGTTCTTC.

This clonotype came up many times. This chain connects TRBV20-1 to TRBJ2-7, with TRBD2 identical over 14 bases. Germline loops: CDR1 DFQATT, CDR2 SNEGSKA (reference sequence). CDR3 length: 14 amino acids. J gave up 4 bases and V 5 bases, and 4 bases lay outside the gene matches. CDR3: CSAGLAGGGYEQYF. The DNA for the CDR3 is TGCAGTGCTGGACTAGCGGGAGGTGGTTACGAGCAGTACTTC.

This chain uses TRBV10-3 with TRBJ2-7; 7 nucleotides align to TRBD1. V was pared by 3 bases and J by 2 bases, with 7 bases of the junction left unmatched. CDR1 and CDR2 from the germline V gene are ENHRY and SYGVKD. The CDR3 length is 15 residues. CDR3 DNA: TGTGCCATCAGTGAATCGTTACAGGGGCCCTACGAGCAGTACTTC. Encoded protein: CAISESLQGPYEQYF.

This clonotype has only a few counts. V usage is TRBV7-9 and J usage is TRBJ1-1; a weak D match, TRBD1 (5 bases). The CDR3 totals 15 residues. Germline V CDR1 and CDR2: SEHNR, FQNEAQ (reference sequence). Trimming pared 2 bases from V and 1 base from J, leaving 11 bases between. The CDR3 reads CASSLRGGRNTEAFF. The DNA of the CDR3 is TGTGCCAGCAGCTTAAGGGGAGGACGGAACACTGAAGCTTTCTTT.

This clonotype has only a few counts. The chain uses TRBV5-1 and TRBJ2-3, with 8 nucleotides matching TRBD2. Trimming removed 9 bases from V and 5 bases from J; junction bases left unmatched: 8. The V gene's germline CDR1 is SGHRS and CDR2 YFSETQ. The CDR3 is made up of 13 amino acids. The CDR3 spells CATNSGVGDTQYF. The CDR3 DNA sequence: TGCGCCACCAATAGCGGGGTTGGAGATACGCAGTATTTT. The full variable domain, rest sourced from reference TRBV5-1 and TRBJ2-3, is KAGVTQTPRYLIKTRGQQVTLSCSPISGHRSVSWYQQTPGQGLQFLFEYFSETQRNKGNFPGRFSGRQFSNSRSEMNVSTLELGDSALYLCATNSGVGDTQYFGPGTRLTVL.

In this sample, this clonotype turned up a few times. The rearrangement links TRBV7-8 to TRBJ2-3; a weak D match, TRBD2 (6 bases). Looked up from germline, CDR1 is SGHVS and CDR2 is FQNEAQ. The CDR3 sequence is 13 residues long. The germline V and J ends were trimmed by 6 bases and 2 bases, with 9 bases remaining between them. CDR3: CASRGLYTDTQYF. The CDR3 DNA sequence: TGTGCCAGCAGGGGACTGTACACAGATACGCAGTATTTT.

This clonotype was seen a handful of times. V is TRBV29-1 and J is TRBJ2-2, with 10 bases aligning to TRBD2. The CDR3 is 14 residues long. Losses at the gene ends were 7 bases for V and 4 bases for J; bases not matched to a gene: 6. Per germline, CDR1 SQVTM and CDR2 ANQGSEA. This CDR3 reads CSASGTSVTGELFF. The CDR3 DNA follows: TGCAGCGCATCCGGGACTAGCGTCACCGGGGAGCTGTTTTTT.

A few counts support this clonotype. CDR3 nucleotides: TGTGCCAGCAGCTTCGGTGAAAAACTGTTTTTT. Translation gives CASSFGEKLFF. The V gene is TRBV7-4, the J gene TRBJ1-4; D gene uncertain. This CDR3 spans 11 amino acids. V was shortened by 3 bases and J by 7 bases, with 3 bases between the two germline ends. In germline, CDR1 is SGHVT, CDR2 SQSDAQ.

In this sample, this clonotype turned up many times. The chain has TRBV6-5 and TRBJ2-7; D uncertain. Trimming stripped 2 bases from V and 0 bases from J, with 14 bases between. Germline assignment: CDR1 MNHEY and CDR2 SVGAGI. The CDR3 loop spans 16 amino acids. The CDR3 DNA reads TGTGCCAGCAGTTACGGGTCTGGTACCAGCTCCTACGAGCAGTACTTC. Its translation: CASSYGSGTSSYEQYF.

The chain employs TRBV20-1 and TRBJ2-2, with D possibly being TRBD1 (6 bases). The length of the CDR3 is 14 residues. Germline CDR1 and CDR2: DFQATT and SNEGSKA (reference sequence). Trimming removed 3 bases at V and 6 bases at J, with 14 bases between. The CDR3 loop is CSARDTWGPGELFF. The DNA of the CDR3 is TGCAGTGCTAGGGACACCTGGGGGCCCGGGGAGCTGTTTTTT.